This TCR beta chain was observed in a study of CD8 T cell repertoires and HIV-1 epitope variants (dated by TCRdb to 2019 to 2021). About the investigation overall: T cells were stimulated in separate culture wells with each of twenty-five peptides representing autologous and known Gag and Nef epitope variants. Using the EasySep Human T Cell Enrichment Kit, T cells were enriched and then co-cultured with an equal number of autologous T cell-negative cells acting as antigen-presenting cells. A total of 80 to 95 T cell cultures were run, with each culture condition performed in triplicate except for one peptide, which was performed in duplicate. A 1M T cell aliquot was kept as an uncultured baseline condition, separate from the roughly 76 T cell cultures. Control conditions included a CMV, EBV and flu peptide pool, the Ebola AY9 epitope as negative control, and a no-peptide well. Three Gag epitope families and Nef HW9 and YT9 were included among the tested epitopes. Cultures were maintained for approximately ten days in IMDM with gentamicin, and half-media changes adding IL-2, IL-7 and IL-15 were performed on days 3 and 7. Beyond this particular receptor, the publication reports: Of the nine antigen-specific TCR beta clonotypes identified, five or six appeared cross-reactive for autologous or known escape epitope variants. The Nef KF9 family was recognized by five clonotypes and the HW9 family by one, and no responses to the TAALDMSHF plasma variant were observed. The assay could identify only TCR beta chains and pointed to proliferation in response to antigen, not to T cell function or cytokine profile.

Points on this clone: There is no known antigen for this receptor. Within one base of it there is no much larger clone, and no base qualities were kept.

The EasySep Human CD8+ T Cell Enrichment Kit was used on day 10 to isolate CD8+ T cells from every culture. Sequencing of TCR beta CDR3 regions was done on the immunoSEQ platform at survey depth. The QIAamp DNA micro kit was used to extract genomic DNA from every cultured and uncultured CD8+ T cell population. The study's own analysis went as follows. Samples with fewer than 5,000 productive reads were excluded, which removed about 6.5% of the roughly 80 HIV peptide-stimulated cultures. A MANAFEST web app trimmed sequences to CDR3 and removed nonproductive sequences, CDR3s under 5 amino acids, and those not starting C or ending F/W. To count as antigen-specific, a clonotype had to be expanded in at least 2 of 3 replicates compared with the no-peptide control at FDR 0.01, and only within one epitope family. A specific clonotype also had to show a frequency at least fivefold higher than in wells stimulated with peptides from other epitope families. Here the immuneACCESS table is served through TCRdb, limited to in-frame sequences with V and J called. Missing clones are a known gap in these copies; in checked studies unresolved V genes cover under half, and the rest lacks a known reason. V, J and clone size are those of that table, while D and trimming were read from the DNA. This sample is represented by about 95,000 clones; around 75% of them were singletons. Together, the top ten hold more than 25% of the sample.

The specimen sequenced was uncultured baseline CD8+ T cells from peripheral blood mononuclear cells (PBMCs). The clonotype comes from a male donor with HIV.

The DNA reads as follows: TGTGCCAGCAGCTTGGGGAGTAGCGGCAATCAGCCCCAGCATTTT. Its translation is CASSLGSSGNQPQHF. The rearranged segments are TRBV5-6 and TRBJ1-5; the D gene lacks a confident call. Taken from cysteine to phenylalanine, the CDR3 has 15 residues. Just the 45-base CDR3 DNA is kept, in frame starting at base 1. Cut back by 0 bases and 2 bases, the V and J ends lie 9 bases apart. Via the germline V gene, CDR1 is SGHDT and CDR2 YYEEEE.